Listed below are T cell receptor beta chains from one sample, sequenced in a study of beta chain features in type 1 diabetes. Generated by immunoSEQ multiplex PCR, the TCRdb table keeps only in-frame clones and is missing some. Of under 950,000 clones listed, 17% were seen once; the top ten hold 0.02% to 0.03%. Sequences were obtained from naive CD4+ T cells from blood. Source of these receptors: a woman aged 18-29 years in good health. The CDR3 runs from the conserved cysteine through the conserved F or W. A D gene is named only where the DNA matches it firmly. Where a row states a size, it is once, few, many or the class of an expanded clone; other rows omit it.

J,V,size,D,length,CDR3,DNA
TRBJ2-1,TRBV11-3,.,.,12,CASSPGRNEQFF,TGTGCCAGCAGCCCCGGGCGGAATGAGCAGTTCTTC
TRBJ2-2,TRBV14,few,.,15,CASSQEPRFTGELFF,TGTGCCAGCAGCCAAGAGCCTCGTTTCACCGGGGAGCTGTTTTTT
TRBJ2-3,TRBV4-1,.,TRBD2,15,CASSQGLAAADTQYF,TGCGCCAGCAGCCAAGGACTAGCGGCCGCAGATACGCAGTATTTT
TRBJ2-3,TRBV7-2,.,TRBD2,17,CASSLVGTSGRADTQYF,TGTGCCAGCAGCTTAGTCGGGACTAGCGGGAGGGCAGATACGCAGTATTTT
TRBJ2-1,TRBV14,many,.,13,CASSQVRLNEQFF,TGTGCCAGCAGCCAAGTCCGTCTGAATGAGCAGTTCTTC
TRBJ2-1,TRBV18,few,.,12,CASSPDRTPQFF,TGTGCCAGCTCACCCGACAGGACCCCACAGTTCTTC
TRBJ1-2,TRBV6-1,.,TRBD1,15,CASSEVGTGYYGYTF,TGTGCCAGCAGTGAAGTCGGGACAGGGTACTATGGCTACACCTTC
TRBJ2-5,TRBV5-4,few,.,12,CASSGPSETQYF,TGTGCCAGCAGCGGACCCTCCGAGACCCAGTACTTC
TRBJ2-5,TRBV15,.,TRBD2,18,CATSREGWTSGGRETQYF,TGTGCCACCAGCAGAGAAGGGTGGACTAGCGGGGGGCGGGAGACCCAGTACTTC
TRBJ1-1,TRBV4-3,.,.,17,CASSQERGRAMNTEAFF,TGCGCCAGCAGCCAGGAAAGAGGCCGAGCAATGAACACTGAAGCTTTCTTT
TRBJ2-7,TRBV6-5,few,TRBD2,13,CASRTSGRYEQYF,TGTGCTAGTAGGACTAGCGGGAGATACGAGCAGTACTTC
TRBJ2-2,TRBV29-1,few,.,13,CSVVQRNTGELFF,TGCAGCGTTGTTCAGAGGAACACCGGGGAGCTGTTTTTT
TRBJ2-1,TRBV4-3,few,TRBD2,18,CASSQELAGGIPTDEQFF,TGCGCCAGCAGCCAAGAACTAGCGGGAGGAATCCCTACGGATGAGCAGTTCTTC
TRBJ1-2,TRBV28,few,.,11,CASHTARGYTF,TGTGCCAGCCATACAGCGCGAGGCTACACCTTC
TRBJ2-6,TRBV7-2,few,TRBD2,15,CASRRGESVANVLTF,TGTGCCAGCAGACGGGGGGAGAGCGTGGCCAACGTCCTGACTTTC
TRBJ1-2,TRBV25-1,.,TRBD1,11,CASTGGYGYTF,TGTGCCAGCACAGGGGGCTATGGCTACACCTTC
TRBJ2-2,TRBV7-2,few,.,14,CASSLMDWSGELFF,TGTGCCAGCAGCTTAATGGATTGGTCCGGGGAGCTGTTTTTT
TRBJ1-1,TRBV5-1,.,.,13,CASSLPQSQGAFF,TGCGCCAGCAGCTTACCACAAAGCCAAGGGGCTTTCTTT
TRBJ1-4,TRBV28,.,.,15,CASSSIVATNEKLFF,TGTGCCAGCAGTTCCATAGTTGCAACTAATGAAAAACTGTTTTTT
TRBJ2-3,TRBV11-2,few,.,16,CASRRLSGPSTDTQYF,TGTGCCAGCCGCAGACTAAGCGGGCCTAGCACAGATACGCAGTATTTT
TRBJ2-1,TRBV28,.,.,14,CASSSTGAGDEQFF,TGTGCCAGCAGTTCCACCGGGGCTGGGGATGAGCAGTTCTTC
TRBJ2-7,TRBV18,.,.,13,CASSRDWEYEQYF,TGTGCCAGCTCACGAGACTGGGAGTACGAGCAGTACTTC
TRBJ1-2,TRBV5-1,.,TRBD1,14,CASSSGQGNYGYTF,TGCGCCAGCAGCTCTGGACAGGGGAACTATGGCTACACCTTC
TRBJ2-7,TRBV14,.,.,13,CASGPGLPYEQYF,TGTGCCAGCGGCCCGGGCCTCCCCTACGAGCAGTACTTC
TRBJ2-7,TRBV18,.,.,13,CASSPSTAYEQYF,TGTGCCAGCTCACCCTCAACGGCCTACGAGCAGTACTTC
TRBJ2-2,TRBV7-3,.,.,13,CASSSLGSGELFF,TGTGCCAGCAGTTCACTAGGAAGCGGGGAGCTGTTTTTT
TRBJ2-1,TRBV18,.,.,11,CASSPQSTQFF,TGTGCCAGCTCACCTCAGAGTACGCAGTTCTTC
TRBJ2-5,TRBV11-1,few,.,11,CASSLRETQYF,TGTGCCAGCAGCCTAAGAGAGACCCAGTACTTC
TRBJ2-7,TRBV21-1,few,.,16,CASSNDGRFPAYEQYF,TGTGCCAGCAGCAATGACGGGAGGTTCCCGGCTTACGAGCAGTACTTC
TRBJ2-5,TRBV2,.,.,14,CASSEVGGTETQYF,TGTGCCAGCAGTGAAGTAGGCGGGACGGAGACCCAGTACTTC
TRBJ2-2,TRBV10-3,.,TRBD2,15,CAISEKAGGRGELFF,TGTGCCATCAGTGAGAAAGCGGGAGGCCGCGGGGAGCTGTTTTTT
TRBJ2-2,TRBV19,.,.,15,CASRTGTRDTGELFF,TGTGCCAGTCGTACAGGCACCCGGGACACCGGGGAGCTGTTTTTT